This T cell receptor beta chain originates from a study of cytomegalovirus exposure and HLA in healthy donors. Both 60 Vbeta primers and 13 Jbeta primers went into the PCR. Assay used: immunoSEQ multiplex PCR; TCRdb lists only in-frame clones, some missing. The sample holds 150,000 or so clones, about 79% seen once. As to this clone: Its antigen is undetermined.

Findings and caveats of the study: In vitro assays verified that a few CMV-associated chains recognized CMV antigens specifically. Both high specificity and high sensitivity reportedly marked the classifier's diagnosis of cytomegalovirus status. Altogether, around 160 TCR beta chains were recorded as cytomegalovirus-associated. In a later analysis, HLA-C alleles had the fewest associated TCRs, DRB1 alleles the most.

Germline values: CDR1 SGHTA, CDR2 FQGNSA. Losses at the gene ends were 5 bases for V and 3 bases for J; bases not matched to a gene: 8. The CDR3 is 16 amino acids. The sequence was collected from a woman aged 50 to 60 in good health and CMV-seropositive. This chain links TRBV7-2 with TRBJ2-7; 12 bases map to TRBD1. The sample taken for sequencing was PBMCs. The CDR3 here is CASSPAGTGGYYEQYF. The DNA for the CDR3 is TGTGCCAGCAGCCCAGCCGGGACAGGGGGCTACTACGAGCAGTACTTC.